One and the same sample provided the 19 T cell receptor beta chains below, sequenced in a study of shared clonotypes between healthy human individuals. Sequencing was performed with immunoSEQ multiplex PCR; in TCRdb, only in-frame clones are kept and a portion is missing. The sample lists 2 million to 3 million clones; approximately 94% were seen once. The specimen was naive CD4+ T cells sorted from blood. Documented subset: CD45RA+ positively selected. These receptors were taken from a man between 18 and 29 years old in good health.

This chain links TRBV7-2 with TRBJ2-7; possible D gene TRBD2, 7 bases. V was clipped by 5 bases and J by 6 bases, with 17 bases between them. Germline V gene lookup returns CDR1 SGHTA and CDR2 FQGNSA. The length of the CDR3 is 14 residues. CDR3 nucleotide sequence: TGTGCCAGCAGCGGAGCGAGGGGGAGGGGCGAGCAGTACTTC. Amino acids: CASSGARGRGEQYF.

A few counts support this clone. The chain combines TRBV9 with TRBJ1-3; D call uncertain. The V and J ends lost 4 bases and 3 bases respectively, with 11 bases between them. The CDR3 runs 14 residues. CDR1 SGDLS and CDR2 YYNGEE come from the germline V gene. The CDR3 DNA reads TGTGCCAGCAGCCGGCCGGCTGATGGAAACACCATATATTTT. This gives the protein CASSRPADGNTIYF.

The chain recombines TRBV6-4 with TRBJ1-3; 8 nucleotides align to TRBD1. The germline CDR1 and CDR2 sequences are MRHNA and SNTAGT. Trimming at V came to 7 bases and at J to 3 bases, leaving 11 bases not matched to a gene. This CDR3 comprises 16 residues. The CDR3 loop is CASIRARGRFGNTIYF. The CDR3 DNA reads TGTGCCAGCATCCGGGCCAGGGGGCGGTTTGGAAACACCATATATTTT.

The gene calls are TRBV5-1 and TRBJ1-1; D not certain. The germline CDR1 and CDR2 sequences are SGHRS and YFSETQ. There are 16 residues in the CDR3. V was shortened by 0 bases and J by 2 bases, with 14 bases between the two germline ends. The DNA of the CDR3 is TGCGCCAGCAGCTTGGAATCCCCCCGACCAAACACTGAAGCTTTCTTT. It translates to CASSLESPRPNTEAFF.

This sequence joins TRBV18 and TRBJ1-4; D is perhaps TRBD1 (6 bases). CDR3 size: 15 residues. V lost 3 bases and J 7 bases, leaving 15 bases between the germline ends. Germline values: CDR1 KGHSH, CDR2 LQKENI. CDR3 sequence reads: CASSPPGQRVEKLFF. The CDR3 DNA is TGTGCCAGCTCACCGCCGGGACAACGAGTTGAAAAACTGTTTTTT.

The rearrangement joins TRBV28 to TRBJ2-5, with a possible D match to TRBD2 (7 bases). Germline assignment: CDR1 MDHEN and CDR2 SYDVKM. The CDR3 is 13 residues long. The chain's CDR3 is CSHGGGAQETQYF. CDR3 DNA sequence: TGTTCCCACGGTGGGGGGGCCCAAGAGACCCAGTACTTC.

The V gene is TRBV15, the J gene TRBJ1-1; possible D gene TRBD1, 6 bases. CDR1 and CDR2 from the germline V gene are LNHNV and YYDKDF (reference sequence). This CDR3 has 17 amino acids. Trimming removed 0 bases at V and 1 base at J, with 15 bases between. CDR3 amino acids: CATSRDFPTGRNTEAFF. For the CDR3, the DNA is TGTGCCACCAGCAGAGATTTCCCCACAGGGAGGAACACTGAAGCTTTCTTT.

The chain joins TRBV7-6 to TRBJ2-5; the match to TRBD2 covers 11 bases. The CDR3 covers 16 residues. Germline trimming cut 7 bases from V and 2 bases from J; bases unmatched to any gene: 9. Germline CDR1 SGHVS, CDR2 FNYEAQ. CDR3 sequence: CASIKRLAGFQETQYF. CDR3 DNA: TGTGCCAGCATCAAGAGACTAGCGGGGTTTCAAGAGACCCAGTACTTC. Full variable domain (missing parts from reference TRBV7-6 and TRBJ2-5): GAGVSQSPRYKVTKRGQDVALRCDPISGHVSLYWYRQALGQGPEFLTYFNYEAQQDKSGLPNDRFSAERPEGSISTLTIQRTEQRDSAMYRCASIKRLAGFQETQYFGPGTRLLVL.

The CDR3 DNA follows: TGTGCCAGCAGTACCCGGACAGGTTCGGGGAACACTGAAGCTTTCTTT. Its translation is CASSTRTGSGNTEAFF. The genes are TRBV28 and TRBJ1-1, with TRBD1 matching over 7 bases. Trimming at V came to 5 bases and at J to 1 base, leaving 10 bases not matched to a gene. The CDR3 spans 16 residues. Germline values: CDR1 MDHEN, CDR2 SYDVKM.

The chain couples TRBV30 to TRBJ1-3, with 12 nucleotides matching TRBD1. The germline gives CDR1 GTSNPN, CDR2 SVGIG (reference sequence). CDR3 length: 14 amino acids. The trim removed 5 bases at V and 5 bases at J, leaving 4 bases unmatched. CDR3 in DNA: TGTGCCTGGTGGGGACAGGGGGCTAGAAACACCATATATTTT. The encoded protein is CAWWGQGARNTIYF.

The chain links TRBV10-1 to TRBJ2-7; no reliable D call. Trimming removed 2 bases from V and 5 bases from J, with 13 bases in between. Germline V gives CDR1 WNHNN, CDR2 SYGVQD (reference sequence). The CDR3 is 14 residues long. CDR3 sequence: CASSERRNRDEQYF. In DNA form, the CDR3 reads TGCGCCAGCAGTGAGAGACGTAACCGGGACGAGCAGTACTTC.

Written as DNA, the CDR3 is TGCGCCAGCAGCCAAGATGCCCGGGTAAGAAGCATAGACGAGCAGTACTTC. Its translation is CASSQDARVRSIDEQYF. The chain combines TRBV4-3 with TRBJ2-7; D uncertain. In germline, CDR1 is LGHNA, CDR2 YSLEER. Deletions cut 0 bases from V and 5 bases from J, with 20 bases between. The CDR3 is made up of 17 amino acids.

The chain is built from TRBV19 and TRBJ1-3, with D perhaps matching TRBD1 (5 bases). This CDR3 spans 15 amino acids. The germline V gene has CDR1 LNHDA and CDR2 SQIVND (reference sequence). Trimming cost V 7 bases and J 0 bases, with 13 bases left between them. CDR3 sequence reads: CASIPGDSSGNTIYF. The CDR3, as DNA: TGTGCCAGTATTCCGGGGGACTCCTCTGGAAACACCATATATTTT.

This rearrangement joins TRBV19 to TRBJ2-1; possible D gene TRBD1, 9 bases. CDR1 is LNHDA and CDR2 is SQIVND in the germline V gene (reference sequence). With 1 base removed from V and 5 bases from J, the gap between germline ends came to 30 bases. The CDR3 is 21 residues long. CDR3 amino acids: CASSIGGTGFLSGRQDNEQFF. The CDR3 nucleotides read TGTGCCAGTAGTATAGGAGGGACAGGGTTTCTCAGCGGGAGACAAGACAATGAGCAGTTCTTC. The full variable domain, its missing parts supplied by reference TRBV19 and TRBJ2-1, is DGGITQSPKYLFRKEGQNVTLSCEQNLNHDAMYWYRQDPGQGLRLIYYSQIVNDFQKGDIAEGYSVSREKKESFPLTVTSAQKNPTAFYLCASSIGGTGFLSGRQDNEQFFGPGTRLTVL.

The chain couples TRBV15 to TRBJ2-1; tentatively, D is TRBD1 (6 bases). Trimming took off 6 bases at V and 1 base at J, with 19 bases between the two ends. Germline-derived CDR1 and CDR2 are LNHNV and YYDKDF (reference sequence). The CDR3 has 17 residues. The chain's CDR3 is CATSTRSRGSSYNEQFF. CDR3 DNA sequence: TGTGCCACCAGTACCAGATCAAGGGGGTCTTCCTACAATGAGCAGTTCTTC.

The DNA of the CDR3 is TGTGCCAGCAGCCCCCATGGGGGGGGAAACTACAATGAGCAGTTCTTC. Protein sequence: CASSPHGGGNYNEQFF. The V and J genes are TRBV11-2 and TRBJ2-1; TRBD2 agrees at 7 bases. Germline loops: CDR1 SGHAT, CDR2 FQNNGV. V dropped 5 bases and J dropped 3; count of bases not matched to a gene: 10. The CDR3 extends over 16 amino acids.

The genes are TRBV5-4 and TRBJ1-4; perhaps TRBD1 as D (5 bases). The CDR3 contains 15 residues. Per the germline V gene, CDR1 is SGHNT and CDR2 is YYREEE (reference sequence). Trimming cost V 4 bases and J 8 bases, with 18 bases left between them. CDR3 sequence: CASSPGPSQSEKLFF. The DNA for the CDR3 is TGTGCCAGCAGCCCGGGACCTTCACAGAGCGAAAAACTGTTTTTT.

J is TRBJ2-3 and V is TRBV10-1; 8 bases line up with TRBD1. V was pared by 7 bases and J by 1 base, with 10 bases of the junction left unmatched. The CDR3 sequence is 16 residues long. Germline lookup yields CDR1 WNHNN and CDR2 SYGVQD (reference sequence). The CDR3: CASTRDRSGGTDTQYF. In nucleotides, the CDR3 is TGCGCCAGCACCCGGGACAGGTCGGGTGGCACAGATACGCAGTATTTT.

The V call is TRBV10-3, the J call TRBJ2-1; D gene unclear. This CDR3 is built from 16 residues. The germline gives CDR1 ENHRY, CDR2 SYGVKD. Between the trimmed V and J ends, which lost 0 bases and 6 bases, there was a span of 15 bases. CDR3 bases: TGTGCCATCAGTGAGTCCGGGTCGGTCCCGCCCAATGAGCAGTTCTTC. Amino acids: CAISESGSVPPNEQFF.